This note documents a single T cell receptor beta chain sequence. Its specificity is unknown. This could be a read error, since a much larger clone is one nucleotide away. A read error is likely, as this CDR3 ends without the conserved phenylalanine or tryptophan. For donors with ophthalmopathy, the disease showed moderate-to-severe activity, reached CAS ≥3 and NOSPECS ≥4, and had lasted under 3 months. Fresh peripheral blood, 10 ml, was the PBMC source. The length of the CDR3 is 11 residues. Trimming took off 5 bases at V and 3 bases at J, with 5 bases between the two ends. Germline V gene sequence: CDR1 SGHVS, CDR2 FQNEAQ. RNA transcripts yielded amplified TCR beta CDR3 regions. HTBI primers were used in a first-round RT-PCR, which preceded a second-round multiplex PCR. TCRdb recomputed calls from the multiplex PCR reads with MiXCR, one row per CDR3 protein. The top ten clones hold over 2.5% of a sample with 500,000 to 800,000 distinct CDR3 sequences, roughly 39% of them seen once.

This specimen belongs to a study of Graves' ophthalmopathy and Graves' hyperthyroidism. Whole-study results and caveats: Cross-validated, the 13-signature model showed 87.88%/81.08% sensitivity/specificity, and 80%/75% in the test set.

The clonotype originates from an adult man with Graves' ophthalmopathy. The sample comprised peripheral blood. V and J are TRBV7-8 and TRBJ2-7; D is unclear. The CDR3 DNA sequence: TGTGCCAGCAGCGTCTACTACGAGCAGTACCTC. It codes for CASSVYYEQYL.